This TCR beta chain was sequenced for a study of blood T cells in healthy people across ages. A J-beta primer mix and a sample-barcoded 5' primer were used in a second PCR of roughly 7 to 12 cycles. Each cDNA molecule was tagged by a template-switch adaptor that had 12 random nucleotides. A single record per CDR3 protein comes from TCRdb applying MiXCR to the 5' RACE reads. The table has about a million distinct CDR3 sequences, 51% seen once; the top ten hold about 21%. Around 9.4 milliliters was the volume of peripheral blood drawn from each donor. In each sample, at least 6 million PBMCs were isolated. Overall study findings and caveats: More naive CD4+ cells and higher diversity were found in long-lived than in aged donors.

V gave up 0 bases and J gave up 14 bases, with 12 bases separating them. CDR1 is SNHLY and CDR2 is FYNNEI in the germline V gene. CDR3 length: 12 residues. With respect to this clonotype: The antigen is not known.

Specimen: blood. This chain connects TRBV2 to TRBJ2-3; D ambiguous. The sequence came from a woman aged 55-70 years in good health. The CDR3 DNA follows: TGTGCCAGCAGTGAAGCGACCCGCCTTCGGTATTTT. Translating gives CASSEATRLRYF.